The 10 T cell receptor beta chains below come from one sample, sequenced in a study of molecular identifiers for immune sequencing clone quantification. TCRdb processed the PCR reads anew with MiXCR; each CDR3 protein has one entry. The sample holds more than 250,000 distinct CDR3 sequences, over 20% seen once. Sequencing was done on a sample of naive CD8+ T cells from blood, with Jurkat cell RNA spiked in. Subset here: FACS-sorted CD8+CD4-CCR7+CD45RA+ naive T cells. The receptors were sampled from a human donor in good health. Some libraries in this study had Jurkat cell RNA spiked in.

This clonotype was seen repeatedly, ten times or more. The CDR3 protein is CASSFRGPNYEQYF. For the CDR3, the DNA is TGTGCCAGCAGTTTCCGAGGGCCCAACTACGAGCAGTACTTC. This chain links TRBV28 with TRBJ2-7, with TRBD2 as a possible D gene (5 bases). CDR3 length: 14 amino acids. From germline, CDR1 is MDHEN and CDR2 SYDVKM. Deletions cut 3 bases from V and 3 bases from J, with 12 bases between. The full variable domain, its missing parts supplied by reference TRBV28 and TRBJ2-7, is DVKVTQSSRYLVKRTGEKVFLECVQDMDHENMFWYRQDPGLGLRLIYFSYDVKMKEKGDIPEGYSVSREKKERFSLILESASTNQTSMYLCASSFRGPNYEQYFGPGTRLTVT.

This clonotype was seen more than once but under ten times. The rearrangement links TRBV19 to TRBJ2-3, with unresolved D. CDR1 LNHDA and CDR2 SQIVND come from the germline V gene (reference sequence). V was clipped by 1 base and J by 5 bases, with 16 bases between them. This CDR3 is 16 amino acids long. CDR3 coding DNA: TGTGCCAGTAGTATAGGAGCTGTGGTGTCACGAGATACGCAGTATTTT. Residues: CASSIGAVVSRDTQYF.

DNA for the CDR3: TGCAGTGCGGTAGTACAGTACTACGAGCAGTACTTC. Amino acids: CSAVVQYYEQYF. The chain uses TRBV20-1 and TRBJ2-7; D gene unclear. The V gene's germline CDR1 is DFQATT and CDR2 SNEGSKA (reference sequence). CDR3 size: 12 residues. Trimming took 6 bases from V and 3 from J, leaving 12 bases between them.

This clonotype appeared a few times. The gene calls are TRBV19 and TRBJ2-7; 7 bases align to TRBD2. With V trimmed by 5 bases and J by 4 bases, 8 bases remained unmatched. Germline values: CDR1 LNHDA, CDR2 SQIVND (reference sequence). The CDR3 covers 14 residues. The CDR3 coding sequence is TGTGCCAGTAGTCTAACTAGCGCGGATTACGAGCAGTACTTC. Encoded protein: CASSLTSADYEQYF.

J is TRBJ2-3 and V is TRBV12-3 or TRBV12-4; 12 bases match TRBD1. Losses at the gene ends were 6 bases for V and 3 bases for J; bases not matched to a gene: 13. This CDR3 is 18 amino acids long. CDR3 protein: CASRRPGQGAFWTDTQYF. In DNA form, the CDR3 reads TGTGCCAGCAGGCGTCCGGGACAGGGGGCTTTTTGGACAGATACGCAGTATTTT.

This clonotype has ten or more counts. The CDR3 coding sequence is TGTGCCAGCAGCCCCCCTGAGGGGGGCGAGTACAATGAGCAGTTCTTC. This translates into CASSPPEGGEYNEQFF. The J gene is TRBJ2-1, the V gene TRBV7-2, with D possibly being TRBD1 or TRBD2 (6 bases each). Trimming shortened V by 5 bases and J by 4 bases, and 18 bases separated the two germline ends. The germline V gene has CDR1 SGHTA and CDR2 FQGNSA. There are 16 residues in the CDR3.

This clonotype has ten or more counts. This chain uses TRBV9 with TRBJ2-5; maybe TRBD2 (6 bases). The CDR3 sequence is 15 residues long. The V end lost 4 bases, the J end lost 1 base, and 14 bases lay between the germline ends. Germline lookup yields CDR1 SGDLS and CDR2 YYNGEE. CDR3: CASSPGVTGQETQYF. CDR3 nucleotides: TGTGCCAGCAGCCCGGGAGTAACAGGCCAAGAGACCCAGTACTTC. The whole variable domain, filled in from reference TRBV9 and TRBJ2-5, reads DSGVTQTPKHLITATGQRVTLRCSPRSGDLSVYWYQQSLDQGLQFLIQYYNGEERAKGNILERFSAQQFPDLHSELNLSSLELGDSALYFCASSPGVTGQETQYFGPGTRLLVL.

This chain connects TRBV27 to TRBJ2-3; tentatively, D is TRBD1 or TRBD2 (5 bases each). V was pared by 5 bases and J by 1 base, with 16 bases between. This CDR3 is built from 16 residues. The germline V gene encodes CDR1 MNHEY and CDR2 SMNVEV (reference sequence). CDR3 protein: CASSPVGVSGTDTQYF. The CDR3 DNA is TGTGCCAGCAGTCCAGTGGGGGTTTCGGGCACAGATACGCAGTATTTT.

This clonotype has at least ten counts. The chain combines TRBV2 with TRBJ1-6; D unclear. The length of the CDR3 is 11 residues. Germline V gene lookup returns CDR1 SNHLY and CDR2 FYNNEI. Trimming took 6 bases from V and 6 from J, leaving 3 bases between them. CDR3 residues: CASSPNSPLHF. CDR3 DNA: TGTGCCAGCAGCCCTAATTCACCCCTCCACTTT.

For this clonotype: A much larger clonotype is one base distant, so this may be a read error. V usage is TRBV7-6 and J usage is TRBJ2-7; D tentatively fits TRBD1 or TRBD2 (6 bases each). The CDR3 covers 16 residues. Germline V gives CDR1 SGHVS, CDR2 FNYEAQ. V lost 1 base and J 7 bases, leaving 20 bases between the germline ends. In nucleotides, the CDR3 is TGTGCCAGCAGCTTAGGCACAGGGTCGGCTGCGGGGGAGCAGTACTTC. It translates to CASSLGTGSAAGEQYF.